Below are 25 T cell receptor beta chains sequenced from a single sample in a study of blood T cell repertoires in COVID-19. Sequenced by immunoSEQ multiplex PCR; TCRdb stores in-frame clones only, minus some. The data show about 170,000 clones, around two thirds seen once. The sample consisted of peripheral blood. The receptors derive from a woman older than 75 with acute or convalescent COVID-19.

V gene TRBV5-6 combines with J gene TRBJ1-6; D call uncertain. CDR1 is SGHDT and CDR2 is YYEEEE in the germline V gene. V was shortened by 1 base and J by 8 bases, with 10 bases between the two germline ends. This CDR3 spans 14 amino acids. In DNA form, the CDR3 reads TGTGCCAGCAGCTTGAGTGACTTATATTCACCCCTCCACTTT. It encodes CASSLSDLYSPLHF.

This rearrangement joins TRBV9 to TRBJ2-3; 16 bases line up with TRBD2. CDR1 SGDLS and CDR2 YYNGEE come from the germline V gene. The junction had 3 bases not matched to a gene; V was cut back by 7 bases and J by 1 base. This CDR3 is 16 amino acids long. The CDR3 DNA follows: TGTGCCAGCGGGACTAGCGGGAGGGCCGGCACAGATACGCAGTATTTT. As protein: CASGTSGRAGTDTQYF.

V is TRBV27 and J is TRBJ2-7; 9 bases are a match to TRBD2. This CDR3 comprises 13 residues. V was clipped by 7 bases and J by 4 bases; unmatched bases: 5. CDR1 and CDR2 from the germline V gene are MNHEY and SMNVEV (reference sequence). This chain's CDR3 is CASKLTSGYEQYF. The CDR3 nucleotides are TGTGCCAGCAAGTTGACTAGCGGATACGAGCAGTACTTC.

This clone was counted a single time. The CDR3 DNA reads TGTGCCAGCAGCGTAGAGTTAGCTAGCGGGAGAGAGACCCAGTACTTC. The encoded protein is CASSVELASGRETQYF. This rearrangement joins TRBV9 to TRBJ2-5; 10 bases agree with TRBD2. Germline V CDR1 and CDR2: SGDLS, YYNGEE. The CDR3 sequence is 16 residues long. The V gene end was trimmed by 0 bases and the J gene end by 4 bases; junction bases not matched to a gene: 6.

This clone showed up just a few times. The chain employs TRBV18 and TRBJ2-1; D possibly corresponds to TRBD2 (5 bases). Germline assignment: CDR1 KGHSH and CDR2 LQKENI. Trimming took off 1 base at V and 5 bases at J, with 15 bases between the two ends. This CDR3 is built from 16 residues. DNA for the CDR3: TGTGCCAGCTCACCACAAGAGGGTCTCACACACAATGAGCAGTTCTTC. This translates into CASSPQEGLTHNEQFF.

This clone was counted once. The chain carries TRBV12-3 or TRBV12-4 and TRBJ1-2; no clear D gene. V shed 3 bases and J shed 8 bases, with 10 bases lying between them. CDR3 length equals 12 residues. CDR3 loop: CASSFVEEGYTF. CDR3 nucleotides: TGTGCCAGCAGTTTTGTTGAGGAGGGCTACACCTTC.

The chain couples TRBV27 to TRBJ1-6; TRBD1 is a possible D gene (5 bases). V dropped 3 bases and J dropped 3 bases, with 12 bases sitting between them. This CDR3 contains 16 residues. From germline, CDR1 is MNHEY and CDR2 SMNVEV (reference sequence). CDR3 amino acids: CASSFLSQGYNSPLHF. CDR3 nucleotides: TGTGCCAGCAGTTTCCTCAGCCAGGGCTATAATTCACCCCTCCACTTT.

V gene TRBV29-1 combines with J gene TRBJ2-5, with D perhaps matching TRBD2 (6 bases). CDR3 length: 12 amino acids. CDR1 and CDR2 (germline): SQVTM, ANQGSEA. V lost 3 bases to trimming and J lost 4 bases, with 9 bases between them. The CDR3 protein is CSVEREGETQYF. DNA of the CDR3: TGCAGCGTTGAGCGGGAAGGAGAGACCCAGTACTTC.

The chain uses TRBV5-4 and TRBJ2-3; possibly TRBD2 for D (6 bases). The CDR3 length is 14 residues. Trimming removed 3 bases at V and 5 bases at J, with 13 bases between. Germline values: CDR1 SGHNT, CDR2 YYREEE (reference sequence). CDR3 in amino acids: CASSSSGTRDTQYF. Here the CDR3 DNA reads TGTGCCAGCAGCTCCTCCGGGACTCGAGATACGCAGTATTTT.

V gene TRBV10-3 combines with J gene TRBJ1-4; D is unresolved. This CDR3 region has 13 residues. V lost 4 bases, J lost 3 bases, and 6 bases lay in between. Germline V gene sequence: CDR1 ENHRY, CDR2 SYGVKD. CDR3 region: CAISGQSNEKLFF. The CDR3 DNA sequence: TGTGCCATCAGTGGGCAGTCTAATGAAAAACTGTTTTTT.

The genes are TRBV28 and TRBJ1-5; 9 bases are a match to TRBD1. The CDR3 has 15 residues. J lost 6 bases, V lost 5 bases, and 8 bases had no gene match. Germline CDR1 and CDR2: MDHEN and SYDVKM. For the CDR3, the DNA is TGTGCCAGCAGTCTCTGGACAGGGGAGACTCAGCCCCAGCATTTT. This translates into CASSLWTGETQPQHF.

The rearrangement uses TRBV18 and TRBJ1-3; perhaps TRBD1 as D (6 bases). With 0 bases removed from V and 0 bases from J, the gap between germline ends came to 12 bases. There are 17 residues in the CDR3. Germline CDR1 KGHSH, CDR2 LQKENI. In nucleotides, the CDR3 is TGTGCCAGCTCACCACCCGGGGGGGCCTTCTCTGGAAACACCATATATTTT. Protein product: CASSPPGGAFSGNTIYF.

This chain uses TRBV11-3 with TRBJ2-3; TRBD2 is a possible D gene (5 bases). This CDR3 has 14 residues. The V and J ends lost 5 bases and 6 bases respectively, with 15 bases between them. Germline V gives CDR1 SGHNT, CDR2 YENEEA. The DNA for the CDR3 is TGTGCCAGCAGCCGTGGACTCGCCACGGATACGCAGTATTTT. Its translation: CASSRGLATDTQYF.

The rearrangement links TRBV30 to TRBJ1-2; D is uncertain. The V gene's germline CDR1 is GTSNPN and CDR2 SVGIG (reference sequence). CDR3 length: 14 residues. V was clipped by 4 bases and J by 3 bases, with 15 bases between them. The CDR3 spells CAWITVSVDYGYTF. CDR3 nucleotides: TGTGCCTGGATTACGGTTAGCGTGGACTATGGCTACACCTTC.

The rearrangement joins TRBV4-2 to TRBJ2-3; 10 bases align to TRBD1. Germline loops: CDR1 LGHNA, CDR2 YNFKEQ. V lost 1 base and J lost 4; bases outside the gene matches: 8. CDR3 length equals 17 residues. CDR3 in amino acids: CASSQAGTGEWADTQYF. CDR3 in DNA: TGTGCCAGCAGCCAAGCCGGGACAGGGGAGTGGGCAGATACGCAGTATTTT.

The chain employs TRBV7-9 and TRBJ2-1; 11 positions match TRBD2. Losses at the gene ends were 5 bases for V and 1 base for J; bases not matched to a gene: 4. CDR3 length: 16 residues. The germline gives CDR1 SEHNR, CDR2 FQNEAQ (reference sequence). CDR3 protein: CASSPLAGGSYNEQFF. DNA of the CDR3: TGTGCCAGCAGCCCCCTAGCGGGAGGATCCTACAATGAGCAGTTCTTC.

The genes are TRBV9 and TRBJ2-1, with TRBD2 identical over 13 bases. V gave up 4 bases and J gave up 0 bases; unmatched junction bases: 7. The germline CDR1 and CDR2 sequences are SGDLS and YYNGEE. The CDR3 runs to 18 residues. The CDR3 protein is CASSILAGGPSSYNEQFF. As DNA, the CDR3 is TGTGCCAGCAGCATACTAGCGGGAGGGCCCAGCTCCTACAATGAGCAGTTCTTC.

The chain couples TRBV3-1 (or the pseudogene TRBV3-2) to TRBJ2-7; D is possibly TRBD1 (5 bases). Germline V lookup: CDR1 LGHDT, CDR2 YNNKEL (reference sequence). The CDR3 loop spans 15 amino acids. V gave up 3 bases and J gave up 2 bases, with 14 bases separating them. In DNA form, the CDR3 reads TGTGCCAGCAGCCACCCTGCGGACATAACCTACGAGCAGTACTTC. Translated: CASSHPADITYEQYF.

This chain connects TRBV10-2 to TRBJ2-7; 8 nucleotides line up with TRBD1. The ends lost 7 bases at V and 3 bases at J; junction bases unmatched: 5. This CDR3 spans 13 amino acids. Germline V lookup: CDR1 WSHSY, CDR2 SAAADI. The CDR3 DNA is TGCGCCAGCAAGGGACAGGTGGACTACGAGCAGTACTTC. Residues: CASKGQVDYEQYF.

The CDR3 here is CATETGSGNEQFF. In DNA, the CDR3 is TGTGCCACCGAGACTGGATCTGGCAATGAGCAGTTCTTC. The J gene is TRBJ2-1, the V gene TRBV6-5; no clear D. V lost 10 bases, J lost 6 bases, and 16 bases lay in between. The CDR3 spans 13 residues. Germline V gene lookup returns CDR1 MNHEY and CDR2 SVGAGI.

The V call is TRBV2, the J call TRBJ2-3; 9 bases are shared with TRBD1. The CDR3 has 14 amino acids. V gave up 6 bases and J gave up 5 bases; unmatched junction bases: 6. Germline V gene data show CDR1 as SNHLY and CDR2 as FYNNEI. The CDR3, as DNA: TGTGCCAGCAGCCTTGGACAGGGGCTAGATACGCAGTATTTT. This encodes CASSLGQGLDTQYF.

The J gene is TRBJ2-5, the V gene TRBV7-6; 10 bases align to TRBD2. The CDR3 spans 15 residues. J lost 2 bases, V lost 2 bases, and 2 bases had no gene match. The germline V gene encodes CDR1 SGHVS and CDR2 FNYEAQ. The CDR3, as DNA: TGTGCCAGCAGCTTATTTAGCGGGGGGCAAGAGACCCAGTACTTC. Its translation is CASSLFSGGQETQYF.

The CDR3 region is CAISATKQGATYEQYF. Here the CDR3 DNA reads TGTGCCATCAGTGCGACTAAACAGGGGGCTACCTACGAGCAGTACTTC. This chain joins TRBV10-3 and TRBJ2-7; TRBD1 agrees at 9 bases. The trim removed 4 bases at V and 2 bases at J, leaving 9 bases unmatched. Germline CDR1 reads ENHRY; CDR2 reads SYGVKD. The CDR3 sequence is 16 residues long.

This clone was counted only a few times. The chain couples TRBV19 to TRBJ2-2, with TRBD2 as a possible D gene (5 bases). V was shortened by 6 bases and J by 4 bases, with 9 bases between the two germline ends. The CDR3 runs 13 residues. Germline V gives CDR1 LNHDA, CDR2 SQIVND (reference sequence). The CDR3 nucleotides are TGTGCCAGTAGGAGGGTCGGCACCGGGGAGCTGTTTTTT. This encodes CASRRVGTGELFF.

This clone showed up just once. This sequence joins TRBV7-9 and TRBJ1-1; the D gene is possibly TRBD1 (6 bases). V gave up 1 base and J gave up 5 bases, with 14 bases separating them. CDR1 is SEHNR and CDR2 is FQNEAQ in the germline V gene (reference sequence). The CDR3 loop spans 15 amino acids. The CDR3 DNA reads TGTGCCAGCAGCTTAGGTGGACAGCTCGGGACTGAAGCTTTCTTT. Translated: CASSLGGQLGTEAFF.